These 22 T cell receptor beta chains share one sample of origin, sequenced in a study of OX40 agonist ivuxolimab in advanced cancers. TCRdb keeps only in-frame clones here, not all; method: immunoSEQ multiplex PCR. The sample consists of 75,000 to 90,000 clones, 70% to 90% of them appearing once. The starting material was CD4+ or CD8+ T cells sorted from blood, obtained in a trial of the OX40 agonist ivuxolimab. The receptor source for this set is an adult with an advanced solid tumor such as melanoma, head and neck, liver or kidney cancer.

The V call is TRBV29-1, the J call TRBJ2-7; weak D call: TRBD1 (5 bases). The CDR3 length is 12 residues. Germline assignment: CDR1 SQVTM and CDR2 ANQGSEA. Trimming stripped 3 bases from V and 7 bases from J, with 13 bases between. CDR3 DNA sequence: TGCAGCGTTGAGAGGACACCTCTAGAGCAGTACTTC. It translates to CSVERTPLEQYF.

The chain links TRBV7-2 to TRBJ2-1; 7 nucleotides line up with TRBD1. This CDR3 is built from 14 residues. The J segment lost 6 bases and the V segment lost 5 bases, leaving 7 bases of the junction unmatched. Germline lookup yields CDR1 SGHTA and CDR2 FQGNSA. The CDR3 here is CASSTLGQANEQFF. Here the CDR3 DNA reads TGTGCCAGCAGCACACTAGGACAGGCCAATGAGCAGTTCTTC.

The chain combines TRBV19 with TRBJ2-7; 9 nucleotides match TRBD1. From germline, CDR1 is LNHDA and CDR2 SQIVND (reference sequence). J gave up 5 bases and V 1 base, and 15 bases lay outside the gene matches. The CDR3 sequence is 18 residues long. The CDR3 bases are TGTGCCAGTAGTATAGTAATTTGGAGGGGGACAGGGCTAGACGAGCAGTACTTC. Amino acid sequence: CASSIVIWRGTGLDEQYF.

Concerning this clone: Other DNA sequences in the sample encode the same CDR3. This chain uses TRBV5-1 with TRBJ1-1; the D is unclear. This CDR3 spans 13 amino acids. Germline CDR1 reads SGHRS; CDR2 reads YFSETQ. Trimming removed 5 bases at V and 0 bases at J, with 8 bases between. CDR3 protein: CASSFGMNTEAFF. As DNA, the CDR3 is TGCGCCAGCAGTTTCGGGATGAACACTGAAGCTTTCTTT.

CDR3 sequence: CSVRARGRVGNTIYF. The CDR3 DNA follows: TGCAGCGTTCGGGCTAGGGGGAGGGTCGGAAACACCATATATTTT. The chain recombines TRBV29-1 with TRBJ1-3; tentatively, D is TRBD1 (6 bases). The CDR3 runs 15 residues. V was trimmed by 5 bases and J by 4 bases, leaving 18 bases between them. Germline values: CDR1 SQVTM, CDR2 ANQGSEA.

Turning to this clone: The conserved phenylalanine or tryptophan is not found at the CDR3 terminus, so this likely reflects a read error. No DNA is shown, since the ends of the CDR3 on it are uncertain; the CDR3 is the one TCRdb lists. This chain links TRBV6-6 with TRBJ1-3. The CDR3 is 9 amino acids long, termini counted. CDR1 and CDR2 from the germline V gene are MNHNY and SVGAGI (reference sequence). The CDR3 sequence is CASTLRSRT.

About this clone: Distinct nucleotide sequences in the sample also encode this CDR3. This chain links TRBV7-8 with TRBJ1-5, with D unresolved. This CDR3 is built from 14 residues. CDR1 is SGHVS, CDR2 FQNEAQ, per germline. Trimming took off 0 bases at V and 7 bases at J, with 10 bases between the two ends. The CDR3 sequence is CASSLAGLWQPQHF. The CDR3 nucleotides read TGTGCCAGCAGCTTAGCGGGGTTATGGCAGCCCCAGCATTTT. Using reference TRBV7-8 and TRBJ1-5 for the parts outside the CDR3, the full variable domain is GAGVSQSPRYKVAKRGQDVALRCDPISGHVSLFWYQQALGQGPEFLTYFQNEAQLDKSGLPSDRFFAERPEGSVSTLKIQRTQQEDSAVYLCASSLAGLWQPQHFGDGTRLSIL.

This clone was observed once. The chain uses TRBV15 and TRBJ2-1, with D maybe TRBD2 (6 bases). The CDR3 is made up of 14 amino acids. Germline V gene data show CDR1 as LNHNV and CDR2 as YYDKDF (reference sequence). With 5 bases removed from V and 6 bases from J, the gap between germline ends came to 14 bases. The CDR3 sequence: CATSSRDWANEQFF. The CDR3, as DNA: TGTGCCACCAGCTCCCGGGACTGGGCCAATGAGCAGTTCTTC.

The rearrangement links TRBV27 to TRBJ1-2; weak D call: TRBD1 (6 bases). Germline V lookup: CDR1 MNHEY, CDR2 SMNVEV (reference sequence). V was shortened by 5 bases and J by 8 bases, with 18 bases between the two germline ends. The CDR3 sequence is 14 residues long. The CDR3 here is CASSKWGGAEGYTF. The CDR3 DNA is TGTGCCAGCAGTAAATGGGGGGGGGCGGAAGGCTACACCTTC.

This sequence joins TRBV7-3 and TRBJ2-1; 9 positions agree with TRBD2. V shed 3 bases and J 0 bases; nucleotides not matched to a gene: 0. The CDR3 extends over 15 amino acids. Germline assignment: CDR1 SGHTA and CDR2 FQGTGA. CDR3 sequence reads: CASSFSGSSYNEQFF. DNA for the CDR3: TGTGCCAGCAGCTTTAGCGGGAGCTCCTACAATGAGCAGTTCTTC.

This chain joins TRBV29-1 and TRBJ2-7; a weak D match, TRBD1 (6 bases). The germline gives CDR1 SQVTM, CDR2 ANQGSEA. Trimming removed 7 bases at V and 7 bases at J, with 14 bases between. The CDR3 runs 11 residues. Here the CDR3 reads CSADRGGEQYF. The CDR3 nucleotides read TGCAGCGCGGACAGAGGGGGAGAGCAGTACTTC.

J is TRBJ2-5 and V is TRBV23-1; D not resolved. TRBV23-1 is sorted into the ORF group, with uncertain function. This CDR3 is built from 11 residues. The V end lost 7 bases, the J end lost 5 bases, and 8 bases lay between the germline ends. CDR3: CASTASETQYF. The CDR3 DNA reads as TGCGCCAGCACAGCTTCGGAGACCCAGTACTTC.

The chain recombines TRBV5-1 with TRBJ2-1; 9 nucleotides line up with TRBD2. Germline assignment: CDR1 SGHRS and CDR2 YFSETQ. This CDR3 comprises 14 residues. J lost 5 bases, V lost 5 bases, and 5 bases had no gene match. CDR3: CASRRGLADNEQFF. The DNA for the CDR3 is TGCGCCAGCAGGAGGGGACTAGCCGACAATGAGCAGTTCTTC.

The CDR3 spells CASSLGVQTQYF. The CDR3 DNA is TGTGCCAGCAGCTTAGGGGTACAGACCCAGTACTTC. The rearrangement joins TRBV7-2 to TRBJ2-5; unclear D gene. This CDR3 contains 12 residues. The V end lost 1 base, the J end lost 6 bases, and 6 bases lay between the germline ends. From germline, CDR1 is SGHTA and CDR2 FQGNSA.

CDR3 residues: CASSLAGGTTEAFF. CDR3 sequence (DNA): TGTGCCAGCAGTTTAGCAGGAGGGACCACTGAAGCTTTCTTT. The chain recombines TRBV28 with TRBJ1-1; a weak D match, TRBD1 (5 bases). CDR1 and CDR2 from the germline V gene are MDHEN and SYDVKM. The CDR3 has 14 residues. The germline V and J ends were trimmed by 2 bases and 4 bases, with 11 bases remaining between them.

The chain couples TRBV18 to TRBJ2-7, with unresolved D. V was trimmed by 2 bases and J by 4 bases, leaving 9 bases between them. CDR1 is KGHSH, CDR2 LQKENI, per germline. The CDR3 runs 13 residues. The CDR3, as DNA: TGTGCCAGCTCACCAACTCGGGTGTACGAGCAGTACTTC. As protein: CASSPTRVYEQYF. The full variable domain, with the rest looked up from reference TRBV18 and TRBJ2-7, is NAGVMQNPRHLVRRRGQEARLRCSPMKGHSHVYWYRQLPEEGLKFMVYLQKENIIDESGMPKERFSAEFPKEGPSILRIQQVVRGDSAAYFCASSPTRVYEQYFGPGTRLTVT.

The chain carries TRBV27 and TRBJ2-5, with 10 bases aligning to TRBD1. CDR3 length: 17 amino acids. After removal of 5 bases from V and 2 bases from J, the junction contained 11 bases not matched to a gene. Germline V gene lookup returns CDR1 MNHEY and CDR2 SMNVEV (reference sequence). CDR3 sequence reads: CASSAGTGVYRQETQYF. DNA for the CDR3: TGTGCCAGCAGTGCCGGGACAGGGGTGTATCGGCAAGAGACCCAGTACTTC.

The J gene is TRBJ2-1, the V gene TRBV7-9; 9 bases align to TRBD2. CDR1 is SEHNR and CDR2 is FQNEAQ in the germline V gene (reference sequence). V was clipped by 3 bases and J by 10 bases; unmatched bases: 7. The CDR3 is 14 amino acids. The CDR3 nucleotides are TGTGCCAGCAGCTTTCTAGCGGGATCACGAGAGCAGTTCTTC. Translated, it gives CASSFLAGSREQFF.

The chain employs TRBV18 and TRBJ2-7; D possibly matches TRBD1 or TRBD2 (5 bases each). The CDR3 totals 15 residues. Germline V gene sequence: CDR1 KGHSH, CDR2 LQKENI. The V gene lost 3 bases and the J gene lost 1 base, with 13 bases spanning the gap. The CDR3 DNA reads as TGTGCCAGCTCACCGCGGGCAGGGCAGTCCTACGAGCAGTACTTC. The encoded protein is CASSPRAGQSYEQYF.

Comments on this clone: The germline gene is not matched at one end of the junction; a read error may be the cause. The chain links TRBV5-1 to TRBJ1-2, with unresolved D. Germline V gene lookup returns CDR1 SGHRS and CDR2 YFSETQ. This CDR3 spans 11 amino acids. The CDR3 spells CASRLVDGYTF. In DNA, the CDR3 is TGCGCCAGCAGATTGGTAGACGGCTACACCTTC.

The genes are TRBV7-2 and TRBJ2-1; 7 positions match TRBD2. The V and J ends lost 5 bases and 0 bases, in that order; junction bases with no gene match: 4. The germline gives CDR1 SGHTA, CDR2 FQGNSA. The CDR3 has 15 amino acids. The CDR3 here is CASSLSGPSYNEQFF. The CDR3 region has the DNA TGTGCCAGCAGCCTTAGCGGGCCCTCCTACAATGAGCAGTTCTTC.

The V call is TRBV4-1, the J call TRBJ2-3; D possibly corresponds to TRBD2 (5 bases). This CDR3 spans 15 amino acids. V lost 1 base and J lost 2, with 10 bases in between. The V gene's germline CDR1 is MGHRA and CDR2 YSYEKL. The CDR3 region is CASSQALASTDTQYF. CDR3 nucleotide sequence: TGCGCCAGCAGCCAAGCATTAGCGTCCACAGATACGCAGTATTTT.